One and the same sample provided the 14 T cell receptor beta chains below, sequenced in a study of CD8 T cells in Susac syndrome. Random hexamers primed reverse transcription of about 0.5 to 1 ug RNA. TCRdb itself ran the immunoSEQ multiplex PCR reads through MiXCR, one entry per CDR3 protein. The data show around 180,000 distinct CDR3 sequences, with 85% to 95% seen just once and about 0.16% held by the top ten. Material for sequencing was CD8+ T cells from PBMCs. Every receptor here comes from a human donor with multiple sclerosis.

V and J are TRBV5-1 and TRBJ2-3, with 7 bases that match TRBD2. V gave up 0 bases and J gave up 2 bases; unmatched junction bases: 3. Germline lookup yields CDR1 SGHRS and CDR2 YFSETQ. This CDR3 has 15 residues. The CDR3 DNA sequence: TGCGCCAGCAGCTTGGGGGAGGGAGACACAGATACGCAGTATTTT. Residues: CASSLGEGDTDTQYF. Filled out from reference TRBV5-1 and TRBJ2-3, the complete variable domain reads KAGVTQTPRYLIKTRGQQVTLSCSPISGHRSVSWYQQTPGQGLQFLFEYFSETQRNKGNFPGRFSGRQFSNSRSEMNVSTLELGDSALYLCASSLGEGDTDTQYFGPGTRLTVL.

The chain uses TRBV25-1 and TRBJ2-2; maybe TRBD2 (5 bases). The germline CDR1 and CDR2 sequences are MGHDK and SYGVNS. CDR3 length equals 15 residues. Trimming took 0 bases from V and 4 from J, leaving 9 bases between them. The CDR3 nucleotides read TGTGCCAGCAGTGAATATGATAGCGTCACCGGGGAGCTGTTTTTT. Translation gives CASSEYDSVTGELFF.

The genes are TRBV2 and TRBJ2-3; 14 nucleotides align to TRBD2. This CDR3 comprises 15 residues. With 6 bases clipped from V and 5 bases from J, the junction kept 4 bases outside the gene matches. Germline CDR1 SNHLY, CDR2 FYNNEI. CDR3 in amino acids: CASRGLAGAGDTQYF. The DNA of the CDR3 is TGTGCCAGCAGGGGACTAGCGGGGGCAGGAGATACGCAGTATTTT. The full variable domain, with the rest looked up from reference TRBV2 and TRBJ2-3, is EPEVTQTPSHQVTQMGQEVILRCVPISNHLYFYWYRQILGQKVEFLVSFYNNEISEKSEIFDDQFSVERPDGSNFTLKIRSTKLEDSAMYFCASRGLAGAGDTQYFGPGTRLTVL.

V usage is TRBV20-1 and J usage is TRBJ2-7; 7 bases are shared with TRBD1. J lost 2 bases, V lost 1 base, and 5 bases had no gene match. Germline CDR1 reads DFQATT; CDR2 reads SNEGSKA (reference sequence). The CDR3 has 14 amino acids. CDR3 coding DNA: TGCAGTGCTAGAGTCCAGGGGGTCCCCTACGAGCAGTACTTC. This gives the protein CSARVQGVPYEQYF.

The rearrangement links TRBV6-5 to TRBJ2-7; maybe TRBD1 (5 bases). Germline CDR1 and CDR2: MNHEY and SVGAGI. The CDR3 is 15 amino acids. With 5 bases removed from V and 0 bases from J, the gap between germline ends came to 14 bases. In DNA, the CDR3 is TGTGCCAGCAGTCCAGGACATTCACCCTCCTACGAGCAGTACTTC. Its protein product is CASSPGHSPSYEQYF.

The V gene is TRBV27, the J gene TRBJ2-5; D unclear. The CDR3 has 13 residues. Germline CDR1 and CDR2: MNHEY and SMNVEV (reference sequence). Deletions cut 7 bases from V and 0 bases from J, with 9 bases between. CDR3 DNA: TGTGCCAGCAAATCGGAGTACCAAGAGACCCAGTACTTC. It codes for CASKSEYQETQYF.

The J gene is TRBJ2-5, the V gene TRBV20-1, with 10 bases lining up with TRBD2. V was clipped by 4 bases and J by 5 bases; unmatched bases: 7. Germline V lookup: CDR1 DFQATT, CDR2 SNEGSKA (reference sequence). The CDR3 extends over 14 amino acids. CDR3 sequence reads: CSAKVGGLAETQYF. The CDR3 region has the DNA TGCAGTGCTAAAGTGGGGGGACTAGCGGAGACCCAGTACTTC.

The chain employs TRBV6-5 and TRBJ2-5, with TRBD2 matching 7 bases. Germline V gene lookup returns CDR1 MNHEY and CDR2 SVGAGI. The CDR3 consists of 15 residues. V was pared by 3 bases and J by 4 bases, with 8 bases of the junction left unmatched. The CDR3 loop is CASSYSWLAAETQYF. CDR3 in DNA: TGTGCCAGCAGTTATAGCTGGCTAGCGGCAGAGACCCAGTACTTC.

This clonotype was seen only once. The chain joins TRBV27 to TRBJ2-7; tentatively, D is TRBD1 or TRBD2 (5 bases each). Between the trimmed V and J ends, which lost 2 bases and 6 bases, there was a span of 8 bases. There are 12 residues in the CDR3. Germline V gene data show CDR1 as MNHEY and CDR2 as SMNVEV (reference sequence). The CDR3 spells CASSLLGAEQYF. The CDR3 DNA reads TGTGCCAGCAGTTTACTCGGGGCCGAGCAGTACTTC.

This clonotype has just one count. The rearrangement joins TRBV4-1 to TRBJ2-7; perhaps TRBD1 as D (5 bases). The germline V and J ends were trimmed by 5 bases and 2 bases, with 16 bases remaining between them. CDR1 MGHRA and CDR2 YSYEKL come from the germline V gene. CDR3 length: 15 amino acids. CDR3 DNA: TGCGCCAGCAGCGCAAGCCTGGACACCCCCTACGAGCAGTACTTC. Translation gives CASSASLDTPYEQYF.

The chain recombines TRBV2 with TRBJ1-1; D is undetermined. In germline, CDR1 is SNHLY, CDR2 FYNNEI. The CDR3 is 12 amino acids. Trimming removed 2 bases from V and 5 bases from J, with 6 bases in between. CDR3 DNA sequence: TGTGCCAGCAGTGAAACTAGGACTGAAGCTTTCTTT. It encodes CASSETRTEAFF.

This chain links TRBV28 with TRBJ2-1, with 11 bases matching TRBD2. The CDR3 length is 17 residues. Trimming at V came to 3 bases and at J to 2 bases, leaving 6 bases not matched to a gene. Germline V gene data show CDR1 as MDHEN and CDR2 as SYDVKM. The CDR3 coding sequence is TGTGCCAGCAGTTTCACGACTAGCGGGATCACCTACAATGAGCAGTTCTTC. Translated, it gives CASSFTTSGITYNEQFF.

The gene calls are TRBV7-2 and TRBJ2-7; perhaps TRBD2 as D (5 bases). The germline gives CDR1 SGHTA, CDR2 FQGNSA. The CDR3 has 14 amino acids. Trimming shortened V by 1 base and J by 3 bases, and 10 bases separated the two germline ends. In DNA form, the CDR3 reads TGTGCCAGCAGCTTAGGGGTTAGCGACTACGAGCAGTACTTC. It encodes CASSLGVSDYEQYF.

This clonotype turned up a few times. V gene TRBV25-1 combines with J gene TRBJ2-2; no clear D. Trimming stripped 2 bases from V and 4 bases from J, with 5 bases between. This CDR3 comprises 13 residues. The germline V gene has CDR1 MGHDK and CDR2 SYGVNS. The CDR3 DNA sequence: TGTGCCAGCAGTGAAGGGGTCACCGGGGAGCTGTTTTTT. Translating it yields CASSEGVTGELFF.